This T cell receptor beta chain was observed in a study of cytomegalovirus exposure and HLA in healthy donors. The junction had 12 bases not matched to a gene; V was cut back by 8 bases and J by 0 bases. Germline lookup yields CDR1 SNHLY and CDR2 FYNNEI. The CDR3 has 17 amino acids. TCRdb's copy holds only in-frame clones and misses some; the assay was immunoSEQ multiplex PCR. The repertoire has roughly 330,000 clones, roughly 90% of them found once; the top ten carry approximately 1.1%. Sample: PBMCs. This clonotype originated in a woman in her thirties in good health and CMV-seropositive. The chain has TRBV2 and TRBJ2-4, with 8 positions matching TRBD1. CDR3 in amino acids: CASRTGGGTIAKNIQYF. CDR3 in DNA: TGTGCCAGCCGAACAGGGGGAGGAACAATAGCCAAAAACATTCAGTACTTC.